This T cell receptor beta chain is drawn from a study of read filtering for tumor transcriptome and immune sequencing. Study-level background: Transcriptome libraries were built from DNase-treated RNA.

This library used roughly 370 ng RNA and molecular barcoded adaptors spanning alpha/delta and beta/gamma chains. One entry per CDR3 protein results from TCRdb running MiXCR on the reads. The sample comprises roughly 27,000 distinct CDR3 sequences, approximately 15% of which are singletons, and about two fifths rests with the top ten. Overall study results and limits: This fraction held mixed bone marrow immune cells after CD138-negative sorting. Without single-read clonotypes, shared clonotype proportions correlated more between IR-seq and RNA-seq. Compared with RNA-seq, IR-seq gave much higher clonotype depth and reliability.

This clonotype was counted ten times or more. As yet, its antigen is unknown. Germline CDR1 and CDR2: DFQATT and SNEGSKA (reference sequence). The CDR3 contains 15 residues. V gave up 0 bases and J gave up 5 bases; unmatched junction bases: 7. This receptor was taken from a donor at least 40 years old with multiple myeloma. The chain carries TRBV20-1 and TRBJ2-5, with TRBD2 matching 9 bases. The specimen sequenced was a population of CD138-negative cells sorted from bone marrow. CDR3 loop: CSARDMREGGETQYF. As DNA, the CDR3 is TGCAGTGCTAGAGATATGCGGGAGGGCGGTGAGACCCAGTACTTC.